These 6 T cell receptor beta chains were sequenced from one sample in a study of blood T cell repertoires in COVID-19. Using immunoSEQ multiplex PCR, the repertoire was profiled, and TCRdb retains in-frame clones only, with some absent. The sample has 150,000 or so clones, around 90% seen once; the top ten hold 1.5% to 2%. Sequenced sample: peripheral blood. All receptors come from a woman aged 50 to 65 with acute or convalescent COVID-19.

V is TRBV3-1 (or the pseudogene TRBV3-2) and J is TRBJ2-2; TRBD2 matches 8 bases. The CDR3 runs 15 residues. CDR1 and CDR2 (germline): LGHDT, YNNKEL (reference sequence). V gave up 4 bases and J gave up 4 bases; unmatched junction bases: 5. CDR3 DNA: TGTGCCAGCAGCCGCGGGGGGCCCAGCACCGGGGAGCTGTTTTTT. Its protein product is CASSRGGPSTGELFF.

A single count supports this clone. The chain couples TRBV4-1 to TRBJ1-4; D may be TRBD1 (6 bases). Germline loops: CDR1 MGHRA, CDR2 YSYEKL. The CDR3 length is 16 residues. The V and J ends lost 8 bases and 0 bases respectively, with 16 bases between them. The CDR3 DNA is TGCGCCAGCGCCCACAGGGCGGAAGCAACTAATGAAAAACTGTTTTTT. It translates to CASAHRAEATNEKLFF.

Notes on this clone: At the DNA level, this CDR3 is encoded by other sequences in the same sample as well. The J gene is TRBJ2-7, the V gene TRBV10-2; TRBD1 matches 11 bases. CDR3 length equals 15 residues. The germline V gene encodes CDR1 WSHSY and CDR2 SAAADI. The J segment lost 2 bases and the V segment lost 4 bases, leaving 4 bases of the junction unmatched. The CDR3 loop is CASSGGTGGTYEQYF. CDR3 DNA: TGCGCCAGCAGTGGCGGGACAGGGGGGACCTACGAGCAGTACTTC.

This clone was picked up one time. The rearrangement joins TRBV29-1 to TRBJ1-2, with 7 bases fitting TRBD1. CDR1 is SQVTM, CDR2 ANQGSEA, per germline. CDR3 length: 12 residues. With 1 base clipped from V and 6 bases from J, the junction kept 2 bases outside the gene matches. The CDR3 DNA sequence: TGCAGCGTTGAAGGACAGGGCCATGGCTACACCTTC. Protein product: CSVEGQGHGYTF.

DNA of the CDR3: TGTGCCATCAGTGAGTCTCACGAGGGCTACACCTTC. Its protein is CAISESHEGYTF. The chain couples TRBV10-3 to TRBJ1-2; D is undetermined. The CDR3 consists of 12 residues. The V and J ends lost 0 bases and 8 bases respectively, with 7 bases between them. Germline CDR1 ENHRY, CDR2 SYGVKD.

The chain joins TRBV19 to TRBJ2-1; 7 bases line up with TRBD1. CDR3 length: 15 amino acids. V trimming: 7 bases; J trimming: 0 bases; junction bases outside the gene matches: 6. Germline-derived CDR1 and CDR2 are LNHDA and SQIVND (reference sequence). CDR3 sequence reads: CASMRQGSSYNEQFF. CDR3 bases: TGTGCCAGTATGAGACAGGGCAGCTCCTACAATGAGCAGTTCTTC.